The source of this T cell receptor (beta chain) is a study of response to subunit inactivated influenza vaccine. Study observations and caveats: The authors proposed limited new T cell recruitment per seasonal influenza vaccination.

Using its own MiXCR run on the RT-PCR reads, TCRdb lists one record per CDR3 protein. The sample gives about 540,000 distinct CDR3 sequences, 13% to 15% of which show up once; around 10% is in the top ten. This clonotype has ten or more counts. What it binds is not known. Trimming took off 5 bases at V and 1 base at J, with 12 bases between the two ends. Germline V gene lookup returns CDR1 MNHNY and CDR2 SVGAGI (reference sequence). The CDR3 is made up of 14 amino acids. The sequencing used PBMCs from blood, collected roughly 12 days after vaccination. This chain joins TRBV6-6 and TRBJ2-7, with D perhaps TRBD1 (6 bases). This TCR was recovered from a man in his fifties who received an inactivated influenza vaccine. The CDR3 DNA sequence: TGTGCCAGCAGTCGGGACACCGTTTCCTACGAGCAGTACTTC. It is translated as CASSRDTVSYEQYF.